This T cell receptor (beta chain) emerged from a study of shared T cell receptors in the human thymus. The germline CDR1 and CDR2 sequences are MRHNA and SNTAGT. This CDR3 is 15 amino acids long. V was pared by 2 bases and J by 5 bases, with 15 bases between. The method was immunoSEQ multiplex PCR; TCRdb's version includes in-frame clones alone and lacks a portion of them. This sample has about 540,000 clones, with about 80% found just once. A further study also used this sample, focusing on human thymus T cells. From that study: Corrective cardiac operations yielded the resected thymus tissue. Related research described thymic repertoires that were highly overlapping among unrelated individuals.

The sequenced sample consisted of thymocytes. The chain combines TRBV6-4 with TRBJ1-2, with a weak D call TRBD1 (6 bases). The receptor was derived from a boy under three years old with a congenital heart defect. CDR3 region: CASSDHPGVRYGYTF. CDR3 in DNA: TGTGCCAGCAGTGACCACCCAGGGGTACGGTATGGCTACACCTTC.